The entry below gives a single T cell receptor (beta chain) sequence along with its context. The CDR3 runs 15 residues. Trimming left V 0 bases short and J 5 bases short, with 10 bases between. The germline CDR1 and CDR2 sequences are LGHNA and YSLEER. The entry originates in a study of OX40 agonist ivuxolimab in advanced cancers. TCRdb's table, derived via immunoSEQ multiplex PCR, lists solely in-frame clones and lacks some. The repertoire holds about 79,000 clones, with about 84% as singletons. Sample: CD4+ or CD8+ T cells sorted from blood, taken in a trial of the OX40 agonist ivuxolimab. This clonotype was sampled from an adult with an advanced solid tumor such as melanoma, head and neck, liver or kidney cancer. The chain uses TRBV4-3 and TRBJ2-2; D perhaps matches TRBD2 (6 bases). DNA of the CDR3: TGCGCCAGCAGCCAAGATCGAGGGAGGACCGGGGAGCTGTTTTTT. It yields the protein CASSQDRGRTGELFF.